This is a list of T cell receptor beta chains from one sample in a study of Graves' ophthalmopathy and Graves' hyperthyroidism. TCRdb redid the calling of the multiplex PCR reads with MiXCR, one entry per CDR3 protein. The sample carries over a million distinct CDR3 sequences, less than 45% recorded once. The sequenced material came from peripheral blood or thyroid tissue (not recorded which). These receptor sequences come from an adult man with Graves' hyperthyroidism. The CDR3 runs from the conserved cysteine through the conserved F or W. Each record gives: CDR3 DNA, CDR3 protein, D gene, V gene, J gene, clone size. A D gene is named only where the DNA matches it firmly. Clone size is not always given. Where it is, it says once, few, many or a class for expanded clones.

CDR3 DNA: TGTGCCATCAAACAGGACGGACTCTACGAGCAGTACTTC; CDR3 protein: CAIKQDGLYEQYF; D gene: .; V gene: TRBV10-3; J gene: TRBJ2-7; clone size: few
CDR3 DNA: TGTGCCAGTGCCTCGAGCGCAACACAAGAGACCCAGTACTTC; CDR3 protein: CASASSATQETQYF; D gene: .; V gene: TRBV12-3/TRBV12-4; J gene: TRBJ2-5; clone size: .
CDR3 DNA: TGTGCCAGCAGCCTATCCCCGACAGGGGGCAACGAGCAGTACTTC; CDR3 protein: CASSLSPTGGNEQYF; D gene: TRBD1; V gene: TRBV7-2; J gene: TRBJ2-7; clone size: .
CDR3 DNA: TGCAGTGCTACAAAATCGGACCTAAACTCCTACGAGCAGTACTTC; CDR3 protein: CSATKSDLNSYEQYF; D gene: .; V gene: TRBV20-1; J gene: TRBJ2-7; clone size: .
CDR3 DNA: TGTGCCAGCCGTCGACAGGGGGTGGGTCAGCCCCAGCATTTT; CDR3 protein: CASRRQGVGQPQHF; D gene: TRBD1; V gene: TRBV2; J gene: TRBJ1-5; clone size: .
CDR3 DNA: TGTGCCAGCAGTTACCATACCCAGGACAGTCAGCCCTACGAGCAGTACTTC; CDR3 protein: CASSYHTQDSQPYEQYF; D gene: .; V gene: TRBV6-6; J gene: TRBJ2-7; clone size: few
CDR3 DNA: TGTGCCAGCAGCTTCGATTTTTACGAGCAGTACTTC; CDR3 protein: CASSFDFYEQYF; D gene: .; V gene: TRBV5-4; J gene: TRBJ2-7; clone size: .
CDR3 DNA: TGTGCCAGCAATCTAGGACAGACGGGGAGATATGGCTACACCTTC; CDR3 protein: CASNLGQTGRYGYTF; D gene: .; V gene: TRBV6-2/TRBV6-3; J gene: TRBJ1-2; clone size: .
CDR3 DNA: TGTGCCAGCAGCCAATCTAGCGGTTACACCGGGGAGCTGTTTTTT; CDR3 protein: CASSQSSGYTGELFF; D gene: TRBD2; V gene: TRBV3-1; J gene: TRBJ2-2; clone size: few
CDR3 DNA: TGTGCCAGCAGCTTAATTGGCCGGGAGCTGTTTTTT; CDR3 protein: CASSLIGRELFF; D gene: .; V gene: TRBV7-9; J gene: TRBJ2-2; clone size: many
CDR3 DNA: TGTGCCACCTTACACAGGGGGCCTTTTGGGGCTTTCTTT; CDR3 protein: CATLHRGPFGAFF; D gene: TRBD1; V gene: TRBV10-3; J gene: TRBJ1-1; clone size: many
CDR3 DNA: TGCGCCAGCAGTGGACGGGTCAGGGGAGAGACCCAGTACTTC; CDR3 protein: CASSGRVRGETQYF; D gene: .; V gene: TRBV10-2; J gene: TRBJ2-5; clone size: .
CDR3 DNA: TGTGCCAGCAGTTTAACCCGGGGGGCGTTCGGGGAGCTGTTTTTT; CDR3 protein: CASSLTRGAFGELFF; D gene: .; V gene: TRBV25-1; J gene: TRBJ2-2; clone size: .
CDR3 DNA: TGTGCCAGCAGCTTGGCCAGGACAGTTAGGGGAGGTGCTGAAGCTTTCTTT; CDR3 protein: CASSLARTVRGGAEAFF; D gene: .; V gene: TRBV5-5; J gene: TRBJ1-1; clone size: .
CDR3 DNA: TGTGCCAGCAGCAAGGGGACAGGGCCGAACACTGAAGCTTTCTTT; CDR3 protein: CASSKGTGPNTEAFF; D gene: TRBD1; V gene: TRBV5-4; J gene: TRBJ1-1; clone size: .
CDR3 DNA: TGTGCCATCAGTGAGTCGAGACAGTCAGTCCACACAGATACGCAGTATTTT; CDR3 protein: CAISESRQSVHTDTQYF; D gene: .; V gene: TRBV10-3; J gene: TRBJ2-3; clone size: few
CDR3 DNA: TGTGCCAGCAGCTTAGGAAGGGTGGGGTGGCGCGAGCAGTACTTC; CDR3 protein: CASSLGRVGWREQYF; D gene: .; V gene: TRBV7-8; J gene: TRBJ2-7; clone size: many
CDR3 DNA: TGCAGTGCTAGTGCGAAGGCAGGGGGCACCCAGTACTTC; CDR3 protein: CSASAKAGGTQYF; D gene: TRBD1; V gene: TRBV20-1; J gene: TRBJ2-5; clone size: .
CDR3 DNA: TGCGCCAGCAGTAAGACCCCAAATACCTACGAGCAGTACTTC; CDR3 protein: CASSKTPNTYEQYF; D gene: .; V gene: TRBV7-9; J gene: TRBJ2-7; clone size: few
CDR3 DNA: TGTGCCAGCAGTAATGGGGCGGCTAGTGAAGCTTTCTTT; CDR3 protein: CASSNGAASEAFF; D gene: .; V gene: TRBV27; J gene: TRBJ1-1; clone size: .
CDR3 DNA: TGTGCCAGCAGCTCCGGACAGGGGGCTCCCTTTTCGGCTGGGGCCAACGTCCTGACTTTC; CDR3 protein: CASSSGQGAPFSAGANVLTF; D gene: TRBD1; V gene: TRBV7-8; J gene: TRBJ2-6; clone size: many
CDR3 DNA: TGCAGCGTTGAAGGCACCGGGACAAACTACGAGCAGTACTTC; CDR3 protein: CSVEGTGTNYEQYF; D gene: .; V gene: TRBV29-1; J gene: TRBJ2-7; clone size: many
CDR3 DNA: TGCAGTGCTAGCCCCAGGAATTACGAGCAGTACTTC; CDR3 protein: CSASPRNYEQYF; D gene: .; V gene: TRBV20-1; J gene: TRBJ2-7; clone size: few
CDR3 DNA: TGTGCCAGCAGCCCTACTAGGACAGAAAATCAGCCCCAGCATTTT; CDR3 protein: CASSPTRTENQPQHF; D gene: .; V gene: TRBV6-2/TRBV6-3; J gene: TRBJ1-5; clone size: few
CDR3 DNA: TGTGCCATCAGTGAAATCGGGGTCCCCGAAGCTTTCTTT; CDR3 protein: CAISEIGVPEAFF; D gene: .; V gene: TRBV10-3; J gene: TRBJ1-1; clone size: many
CDR3 DNA: TGTGCCAGCAGTGAAGCGCAAACAGGGGACTATGGCTACACCTTC; CDR3 protein: CASSEAQTGDYGYTF; D gene: TRBD1; V gene: TRBV2; J gene: TRBJ1-2; clone size: many
CDR3 DNA: TGTGCCAGCCCACTGGGAATAGCTTCCTACGAGCAGTACTTC; CDR3 protein: CASPLGIASYEQYF; D gene: .; V gene: TRBV11-2; J gene: TRBJ2-7; clone size: .
CDR3 DNA: TGTGCCAGCAGTTACGGCAGGTCCACTGAAGCTTTCTTT; CDR3 protein: CASSYGRSTEAFF; D gene: .; V gene: TRBV6-5; J gene: TRBJ1-1; clone size: many
CDR3 DNA: TGTGCCAGCAGCCAAGAGGCCGGGAGTAGCAATCAGCCCCAGCATTTT; CDR3 protein: CASSQEAGSSNQPQHF; D gene: .; V gene: TRBV19; J gene: TRBJ1-5; clone size: .
CDR3 DNA: TGTGCCAGCAGCTCAGATAATTCACCCCTCCACTTT; CDR3 protein: CASSSDNSPLHF; D gene: .; V gene: TRBV5-4; J gene: TRBJ1-6; clone size: many
CDR3 DNA: TGTGCCAGCAGCCGAAGACAGCACCAGTCTAACTATGGCTACACCTTC; CDR3 protein: CASSRRQHQSNYGYTF; D gene: .; V gene: TRBV5-8; J gene: TRBJ1-2; clone size: few